The 20 T cell receptor beta chains below come from one sample, sequenced in a study of a mutant IDH1 vaccine in newly diagnosed glioma. Which antigens these TCRs recognize remains unknown. This table comes from immunoSEQ multiplex PCR, and its TCRdb copy is limited to in-frame clones, with some not included. The sample has about 44,000 clones, more than 85% seen once. The time point: week 23, last vaccination. With topical imiquimod, each dose of the vaccine consisted of 300 ug of mutant IDH1 20-mer peptide. Sequenced material: PBMCs, taken from a glioma patient whose treatment included an IDH1 peptide vaccine. The receptors stem from a man over 45 with glioma.

The V and J genes are TRBV27 and TRBJ1-5; tentatively, D is TRBD1 (6 bases). The CDR3 is 16 residues long. With 3 bases removed from V and 3 bases from J, the gap between germline ends came to 15 bases. Germline CDR1 MNHEY, CDR2 SMNVEV (reference sequence). CDR3 sequence (DNA): TGTGCCAGCAGTTTCTACGGGGGGGCCCCCAATCAGCCCCAGCATTTT. Its protein product is CASSFYGGAPNQPQHF.

The chain carries TRBV28 and TRBJ2-7, with 7 bases that match TRBD2. V lost 3 bases to trimming and J lost 0 bases; unmatched junction nucleotides: 5. Germline V gene data show CDR1 as MDHEN and CDR2 as SYDVKM. The CDR3 is 15 residues long. The CDR3 bases are TGTGCCAGCAGTTTCCGCGGGGGTCCCTCCTACGAGCAGTACTTC. Translated: CASSFRGGPSYEQYF. Complete variable domain (other parts from reference TRBV28 and TRBJ2-7): DVKVTQSSRYLVKRTGEKVFLECVQDMDHENMFWYRQDPGLGLRLIYFSYDVKMKEKGDIPEGYSVSREKKERFSLILESASTNQTSMYLCASSFRGGPSYEQYFGPGTRLTVT.

The count of this clone is one. The V gene is TRBV6-5, the J gene TRBJ1-2; D is undetermined. There are 13 residues in the CDR3. Deletions cut 6 bases from V and 2 bases from J, with 10 bases between. Germline V gene data show CDR1 as MNHEY and CDR2 as SVGAGI. DNA of the CDR3: TGTGCCAGCAGAGGAACGCACAACTATGGCTACACCTTC. Translation: CASRGTHNYGYTF.

This chain joins TRBV18 and TRBJ1-6, with D possibly being TRBD1 (5 bases). With 6 bases removed from V and 8 bases from J, the gap between germline ends came to 17 bases. CDR1 and CDR2 (germline): KGHSH, LQKENI. The CDR3 loop spans 15 amino acids. The CDR3 loop is CASSRSRGSDSPLHF. Written as DNA, the CDR3 is TGTGCCAGCTCCAGATCTAGGGGTTCAGATTCACCCCTCCACTTT.

This chain connects TRBV30 to TRBJ2-3, with 8 bases lining up with TRBD2. CDR3 length: 16 residues. J lost 5 bases, V lost 2 bases, and 12 bases had no gene match. Per the germline V gene, CDR1 is GTSNPN and CDR2 is SVGIG (reference sequence). The CDR3 sequence: CAWSPGAGLVRDTQYF. CDR3 in DNA: TGTGCCTGGAGTCCGGGGGCGGGACTAGTTAGAGATACGCAGTATTTT.

Only one count was recorded for this clone. The rearrangement links TRBV4-2 to TRBJ2-2; the match to TRBD1 covers 7 bases. The V and J ends lost 0 bases and 8 bases, in that order; junction bases with no gene match: 9. The germline gives CDR1 LGHNA, CDR2 YNFKEQ. The CDR3 sequence is 16 residues long. CDR3 in amino acids: CASSQETGLRGGELFF. The DNA for the CDR3 is TGTGCCAGCAGCCAAGAGACAGGGTTGCGAGGTGGGGAGCTGTTTTTT.

The chain is built from TRBV27 and TRBJ1-2; 7 positions agree with TRBD1. CDR1 and CDR2 (germline): MNHEY, SMNVEV (reference sequence). V trimming: 7 bases; J trimming: 8 bases; junction bases outside the gene matches: 7. CDR3 length equals 12 residues. CDR3 sequence (DNA): TGTGCCAGCAAACAGGGGCTAGAAGGCTACACCTTC. This sequence encodes CASKQGLEGYTF.

The chain uses TRBV2 and TRBJ2-7; the match to TRBD1 covers 8 bases. Germline lookup yields CDR1 SNHLY and CDR2 FYNNEI. CDR3 size: 14 residues. V shed 3 bases and J 5 bases; nucleotides not matched to a gene: 6. CDR3 amino acids: CASSDPGQANEQYF. CDR3 bases: TGTGCCAGCAGTGACCCGGGACAGGCAAACGAGCAGTACTTC.

The V and J genes are TRBV4-3 and TRBJ2-7; 11 nucleotides agree with TRBD2. The CDR3 runs 15 residues. In germline, CDR1 is LGHNA, CDR2 YSLEER. Trimming took 5 bases from V and 5 from J; bases not matched to a gene: 8. The CDR3 sequence is CASSLAGGPSNEQYF. The CDR3 DNA is TGCGCCAGCAGCTTAGCGGGGGGGCCGTCGAACGAGCAGTACTTC.

The CDR3 reads CASSPTRTPGTLHF. CDR3 in DNA: TGCGCCAGCAGTCCCACCCGGACCCCGGGGACCCTCCACTTT. The chain employs TRBV10-1 and TRBJ1-6; the D is unclear. V shed 5 bases and J shed 14 bases, with 19 bases lying between them. Germline values: CDR1 WNHNN, CDR2 SYGVQD (reference sequence). The CDR3 spans 14 residues.

The chain couples TRBV2 to TRBJ1-1; 7 bases match TRBD1. The CDR3 consists of 15 residues. Germline CDR1 reads SNHLY; CDR2 reads FYNNEI. The V segment lost 4 bases and the J segment 1 base; nucleotides outside the gene matches: 6. This CDR3 is CASSAPRTGNTEAFF. Written as DNA, the CDR3 is TGTGCCAGCAGTGCCCCCCGGACAGGGAACACTGAAGCTTTCTTT. Supplemented by reference TRBV2 and TRBJ1-1, the full variable domain reads EPEVTQTPSHQVTQMGQEVILRCVPISNHLYFYWYRQILGQKVEFLVSFYNNEISEKSEIFDDQFSVERPDGSNFTLKIRSTKLEDSAMYFCASSAPRTGNTEAFFGQGTRLTVV.

This chain uses TRBV5-1 with TRBJ1-4; 8 bases are a match to TRBD1. Germline V lookup: CDR1 SGHRS, CDR2 YFSETQ. Losses at the gene ends were 3 bases for V and 4 bases for J; bases not matched to a gene: 2. The CDR3 is made up of 14 amino acids. This chain's CDR3 is CASSSGQVNEKLFF. As DNA, the CDR3 is TGCGCCAGCAGCTCGGGACAGGTTAATGAAAAACTGTTTTTT.

The chain is built from TRBV30 and TRBJ1-3; D not resolved. Germline V gives CDR1 GTSNPN, CDR2 SVGIG (reference sequence). CDR3 size: 19 residues. V shed 3 bases and J shed 3 bases, with 27 bases lying between them. The CDR3 region is CAWRRSNWEPAPVGNTIYF. The CDR3 coding sequence is TGTGCCTGGAGGCGCTCTAACTGGGAACCCGCGCCGGTTGGAAACACCATATATTTT.

The rearrangement uses TRBV11-2 and TRBJ2-3, with 10 bases identical to TRBD2. The V and J ends lost 2 bases and 8 bases, in that order; junction bases with no gene match: 10. The CDR3 is 16 amino acids. Per germline, CDR1 SGHAT and CDR2 FQNNGV. The chain's CDR3 is CASSLNKLAGVGTQYF. In DNA, the CDR3 is TGTGCCAGCAGCTTAAATAAGCTAGCGGGAGTAGGTACGCAGTATTTT.

The V and J genes are TRBV4-2 and TRBJ2-4; a possible D gene is TRBD1 (6 bases). The V end lost 0 bases, the J end lost 2 bases, and 8 bases lay between the germline ends. CDR1 is LGHNA, CDR2 YNFKEQ, per germline. The CDR3 loop spans 15 amino acids. This CDR3 is CASSQEGGSKNIQYF. The CDR3 DNA sequence: TGTGCCAGCAGCCAAGAAGGGGGTTCCAAAAACATTCAGTACTTC.

The chain has TRBV5-1 and TRBJ2-5, with 8 bases aligning to TRBD2. Per the germline V gene, CDR1 is SGHRS and CDR2 is YFSETQ. There are 16 residues in the CDR3. V was clipped by 0 bases and J by 5 bases; unmatched bases: 9. CDR3 sequence reads: CASSLGAGVELETQYF. The CDR3 DNA reads TGCGCCAGCAGCTTGGGAGCGGGGGTAGAGTTGGAGACCCAGTACTTC.

The V gene is TRBV7-6, the J gene TRBJ2-1; D is unresolved. The CDR3 has 15 amino acids. Germline assignment: CDR1 SGHVS and CDR2 FNYEAQ. V was trimmed by 5 bases and J by 1 base, leaving 12 bases between them. The CDR3 loop is CASSPMAASYNEQFF. CDR3 nucleotide sequence: TGTGCCAGCAGCCCGATGGCAGCGTCCTACAATGAGCAGTTCTTC.

The rearrangement links TRBV5-6 to TRBJ2-1; D gene unclear. Germline lookup yields CDR1 SGHDT and CDR2 YYEEEE. CDR3 length: 16 residues. The germline V and J ends were trimmed by 0 bases and 6 bases, with 16 bases remaining between them. CDR3: CASSLGSGWLVNEQFF. CDR3 DNA sequence: TGTGCCAGCAGCTTGGGTTCAGGTTGGTTGGTCAATGAGCAGTTCTTC. The full variable domain, rest sourced from reference TRBV5-6 and TRBJ2-1, is DAGVTQSPTHLIKTRGQQVTLRCSPKSGHDTVSWYQQALGQGPQFIFQYYEEEERQRGNFPDRFSGHQFPNYSSELNVNALLLGDSALYLCASSLGSGWLVNEQFFGPGTRLTVL.

The chain employs TRBV2 and TRBJ1-3; D is ambiguous. V was clipped by 7 bases and J by 0 bases, with 13 bases between them. Looked up from germline, CDR1 is SNHLY and CDR2 is FYNNEI. The CDR3 spans 15 residues. DNA for the CDR3: TGTGCCAGCACCCAGCAATTAGGCTCTGGAAACACCATATATTTT. It specifies CASTQQLGSGNTIYF. Full variable domain (rest looked up from reference TRBV2 and TRBJ1-3): EPEVTQTPSHQVTQMGQEVILRCVPISNHLYFYWYRQILGQKVEFLVSFYNNEISEKSEIFDDQFSVERPDGSNFTLKIRSTKLEDSAMYFCASTQQLGSGNTIYFGEGSWLTVV.

The chain employs TRBV5-4 and TRBJ2-7; D is possibly TRBD2 (5 bases). V shed 5 bases and J shed 1 base, with 16 bases lying between them. There are 15 residues in the CDR3. The V gene's germline CDR1 is SGHNT and CDR2 YYREEE (reference sequence). The CDR3: CASRLALGPSYEQYF. In DNA form, the CDR3 reads TGTGCCAGCAGGCTGGCACTAGGGCCTTCCTACGAGCAGTACTTC.